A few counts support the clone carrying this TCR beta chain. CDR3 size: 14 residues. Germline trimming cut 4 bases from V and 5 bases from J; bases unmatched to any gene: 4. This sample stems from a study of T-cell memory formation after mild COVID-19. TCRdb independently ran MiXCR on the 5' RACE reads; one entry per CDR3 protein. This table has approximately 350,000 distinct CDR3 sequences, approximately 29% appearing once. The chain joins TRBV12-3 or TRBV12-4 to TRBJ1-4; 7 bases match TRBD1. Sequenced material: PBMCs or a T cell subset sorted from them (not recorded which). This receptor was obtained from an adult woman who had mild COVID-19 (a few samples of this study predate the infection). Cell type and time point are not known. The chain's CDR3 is CASSWGRGNEKLFF. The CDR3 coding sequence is TGTGCCAGCAGTTGGGGCAGGGGGAATGAAAAACTGTTTTTT.